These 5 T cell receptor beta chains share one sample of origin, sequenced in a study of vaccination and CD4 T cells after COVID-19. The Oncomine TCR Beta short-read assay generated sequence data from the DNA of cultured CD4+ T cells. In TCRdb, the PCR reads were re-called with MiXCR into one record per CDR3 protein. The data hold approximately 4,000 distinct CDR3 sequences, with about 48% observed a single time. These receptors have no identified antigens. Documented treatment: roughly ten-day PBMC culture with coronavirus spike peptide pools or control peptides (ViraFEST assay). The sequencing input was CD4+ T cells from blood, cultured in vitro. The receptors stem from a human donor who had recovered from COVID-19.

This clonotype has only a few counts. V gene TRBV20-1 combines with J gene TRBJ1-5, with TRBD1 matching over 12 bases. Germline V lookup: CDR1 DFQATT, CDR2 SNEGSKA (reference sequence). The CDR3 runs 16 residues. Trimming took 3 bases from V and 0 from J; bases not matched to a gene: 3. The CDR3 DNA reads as TGCAGTGCTAGCGGGACAGGGGGCAATAGCAATCAGCCCCAGCATTTT. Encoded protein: CSASGTGGNSNQPQHF.

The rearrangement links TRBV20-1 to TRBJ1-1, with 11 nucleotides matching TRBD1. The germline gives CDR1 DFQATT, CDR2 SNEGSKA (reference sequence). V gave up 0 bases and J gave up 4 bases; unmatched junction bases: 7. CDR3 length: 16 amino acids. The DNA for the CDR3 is TGCAGTGCTAGAGATCCAAGGACAGGGGGCTCCACTGAAGCTTTCTTT. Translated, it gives CSARDPRTGGSTEAFF.

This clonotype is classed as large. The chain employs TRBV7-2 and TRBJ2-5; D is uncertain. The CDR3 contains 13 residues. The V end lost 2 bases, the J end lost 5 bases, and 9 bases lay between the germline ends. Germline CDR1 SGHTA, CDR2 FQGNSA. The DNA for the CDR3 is TGTGCCAGCAGCTTATCCCTGGGGGAGACCCAGTACTTC. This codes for CASSLSLGETQYF.

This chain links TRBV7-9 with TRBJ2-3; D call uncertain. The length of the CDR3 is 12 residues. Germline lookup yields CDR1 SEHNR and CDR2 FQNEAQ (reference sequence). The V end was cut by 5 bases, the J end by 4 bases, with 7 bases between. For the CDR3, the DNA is TGTGCCAGCAGCCGCATGCCAGATACGCAGTATTTT. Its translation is CASSRMPDTQYF.

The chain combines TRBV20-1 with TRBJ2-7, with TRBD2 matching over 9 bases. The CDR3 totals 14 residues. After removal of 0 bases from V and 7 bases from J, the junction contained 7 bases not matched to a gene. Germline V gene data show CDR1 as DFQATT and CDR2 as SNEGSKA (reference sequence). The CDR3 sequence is CSARDPSGVDEQYF. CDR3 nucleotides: TGCAGTGCTAGAGATCCTAGCGGGGTCGATGAGCAGTACTTC.